One sample yielded the 30 T cell receptor beta chains listed below, sequenced in a study of cytomegalovirus exposure and HLA in healthy donors. Only in-frame clones appear in the TCRdb table, and some are missing; sequencing was by immunoSEQ multiplex PCR. The profile shows about 110,000 clones, around nine tenths of them singletons. Sequencing input: PBMCs. Receptors originate from a woman under 40 in good health and CMV-seropositive.

The chain employs TRBV4-1 and TRBJ2-7; a weak D match, TRBD1 (6 bases). Trimming took 0 bases from V and 3 from J, leaving 9 bases between them. Looked up from germline, CDR1 is MGHRA and CDR2 is YSYEKL. The CDR3 contains 14 residues. The CDR3 loop reads CASSQDQGSYEQYF. DNA of the CDR3: TGCGCCAGCAGCCAAGATCAGGGGAGCTACGAGCAGTACTTC.

This sequence joins TRBV15 and TRBJ2-7, with 9 bases identical to TRBD1. The J segment lost 5 bases and the V segment lost 6 bases, leaving 5 bases of the junction unmatched. CDR1 and CDR2 from the germline V gene are LNHNV and YYDKDF (reference sequence). The CDR3 has 13 residues. In DNA, the CDR3 is TGTGCCACCAGTCCGGGACAGGGCCACGAGCAGTACTTC. Translation: CATSPGQGHEQYF.

This chain connects TRBV2 to TRBJ2-7, with D unclear. CDR3 length equals 14 residues. Trimming stripped 4 bases from V and 0 bases from J, with 10 bases between. The V gene's germline CDR1 is SNHLY and CDR2 FYNNEI. The CDR3 reads CASSVSSSSYEQYF. The CDR3 coding sequence is TGTGCCAGCAGTGTTTCGTCGAGCTCCTACGAGCAGTACTTC.

This chain joins TRBV7-2 and TRBJ2-2, with D hard to call. The germline V gene encodes CDR1 SGHTA and CDR2 FQGNSA. V lost 3 bases and J 0 bases, leaving 8 bases between the germline ends. The CDR3 spans 15 residues. CDR3 amino acids: CASSFKISNTGELFF. In nucleotides, the CDR3 is TGTGCCAGCAGCTTCAAAATTTCGAACACCGGGGAGCTGTTTTTT.

This sequence joins TRBV5-4 and TRBJ1-4; no clear D. V was pared by 4 bases and J by 6 bases, with 13 bases between. Germline V gene sequence: CDR1 SGHNT, CDR2 YYREEE (reference sequence). The CDR3 has 14 amino acids. CDR3 in amino acids: CASSMGAADEKLFF. The CDR3 nucleotides read TGTGCCAGCAGCATGGGCGCGGCAGATGAAAAACTGTTTTTT.

The rearrangement joins TRBV7-2 to TRBJ2-7; 12 bases align to TRBD2. The V segment lost 2 bases and the J segment 6 bases; nucleotides outside the gene matches: 5. This CDR3 spans 15 amino acids. The germline V gene has CDR1 SGHTA and CDR2 FQGNSA. The CDR3 DNA sequence: TGTGCCAGCAGCTTAAGGACTAGCGGGACTCTCGAGCAGTACTTC. This sequence encodes CASSLRTSGTLEQYF.

This clone appeared a single time. The V gene is TRBV6-1, the J gene TRBJ2-5; 15 bases agree with TRBD2. Germline V gene lookup returns CDR1 MNHNS and CDR2 SASEGT. Trimming at V came to 4 bases and at J to 3 bases, leaving 3 bases not matched to a gene. There are 16 residues in the CDR3. The CDR3 sequence: CASSVGLAGGKETQYF. As DNA, the CDR3 is TGTGCCAGCAGTGTAGGACTAGCGGGGGGGAAAGAGACCCAGTACTTC.

V and J are TRBV28 and TRBJ2-5, with D possibly TRBD2 on 7 matching bases. CDR1 MDHEN and CDR2 SYDVKM come from the germline V gene. Trimming took off 2 bases at V and 1 base at J, with 14 bases between the two ends. The CDR3 spans 16 residues. The CDR3: CASSLGRGALQETQYF. The CDR3 DNA follows: TGTGCCAGCAGTTTAGGGAGGGGGGCCCTCCAAGAGACCCAGTACTTC.

CDR3 loop: CASRYGHSAEQFF. In nucleotides, the CDR3 is TGTGCCAGCAGGTATGGGCATTCGGCCGAGCAGTTCTTC. The chain carries TRBV28 and TRBJ2-1; D gene ambiguous. V was trimmed by 6 bases and J by 10 bases, leaving 16 bases between them. The CDR3 has 13 amino acids. Germline V CDR1 and CDR2: MDHEN, SYDVKM.

This clone was counted between two and nine times. The chain uses TRBV14 and TRBJ2-2, with TRBD1 matching 8 bases. CDR3 length equals 14 residues. V trimming: 3 bases; J trimming: 5 bases; junction bases outside the gene matches: 2. Germline V gene lookup returns CDR1 SGHDN and CDR2 FVKESK. The CDR3 region is CASSHTGGTGELFF. CDR3 DNA: TGTGCCAGCAGCCATACAGGGGGGACCGGGGAGCTGTTTTTT.

The J gene is TRBJ1-1, the V gene TRBV7-2; D might be TRBD1 (6 bases). The CDR3 is 14 residues long. Per germline, CDR1 SGHTA and CDR2 FQGNSA. V lost 6 bases to trimming and J lost 5 bases, with 16 bases between them. In nucleotides, the CDR3 is TGTGCCAGCAGTTACGACAGGCAAGGGACTGAAGCTTTCTTT. Translating it yields CASSYDRQGTEAFF. The whole variable domain, remainder taken from reference TRBV7-2 and TRBJ1-1, is GAGVSQSPSNKVTEKGKDVELRCDPISGHTALYWYRQSLGQGLEFLIYFQGNSAPDKSGLPSDRFSAERTGGSVSTLTIQRTQQEDSAVYLCASSYDRQGTEAFFGQGTRLTVV.

This chain joins TRBV15 and TRBJ2-3, with 8 bases that match TRBD2. There are 14 residues in the CDR3. Germline CDR1 is LNHNV and CDR2 is YYDKDF (reference sequence). J gave up 1 base and V 5 bases, and 2 bases lay outside the gene matches. CDR3 in amino acids: CATSPGGGTDTQYF. CDR3 DNA sequence: TGTGCCACCAGCCCCGGGGGGGGCACAGATACGCAGTATTTT.

The genes are TRBV9 and TRBJ2-3; 7 bases map to TRBD2. Germline assignment: CDR1 SGDLS and CDR2 YYNGEE. J was trimmed by 0 bases and V by 3 bases; bases with no gene match: 4. The CDR3 runs 15 residues. Here the CDR3 DNA reads TGTGCCAGCAGCGGAGCGGGGTCTAGCACAGATACGCAGTATTTT. Translated, it gives CASSGAGSSTDTQYF.

This chain joins TRBV13 and TRBJ2-1; 7 bases map to TRBD2. The CDR3 consists of 14 residues. Unmatched junction bases numbered 6, after V lost 5 bases and J lost 5 bases. The germline gives CDR1 PRHDT, CDR2 FYEKMQ (reference sequence). The CDR3 nucleotides read TGTGCCAGCAGCATCCGACTAGCTAACAATGAGCAGTTCTTC. Its translation is CASSIRLANNEQFF.

The chain is built from TRBV4-3 and TRBJ2-3; no reliable D call. Germline CDR1 LGHNA, CDR2 YSLEER. V lost 0 bases and J lost 2, with 9 bases in between. CDR3 length: 15 amino acids. The CDR3 protein is CASSQDRRSTDTQYF. In DNA form, the CDR3 reads TGCGCCAGCAGCCAAGATCGCAGGTCCACAGATACGCAGTATTTT.

The rearrangement joins TRBV2 to TRBJ2-7, with 14 nucleotides matching TRBD2. Germline V gene data show CDR1 as SNHLY and CDR2 as FYNNEI. The length of the CDR3 is 15 residues. The V segment lost 4 bases and the J segment 3 bases; nucleotides outside the gene matches: 2. CDR3 residues: CASSGGLAGGYEQYF. The CDR3 DNA reads as TGTGCCAGCAGTGGCGGACTAGCGGGAGGCTACGAGCAGTACTTC.

The V gene is TRBV30, the J gene TRBJ2-5; 7 bases match TRBD2. The CDR3 sequence is 17 residues long. With V trimmed by 0 bases and J by 4 bases, 14 bases remained unmatched. CDR1 GTSNPN and CDR2 SVGIG come from the germline V gene (reference sequence). The DNA of the CDR3 is TGTGCCTGGAGTGTACGAGCGGGGATTAGGAAGGGAGAGACCCAGTACTTC. Translating gives CAWSVRAGIRKGETQYF.

This clone was observed once. V is TRBV2 and J is TRBJ2-5, with D possibly being TRBD2 (7 bases). The germline V gene has CDR1 SNHLY and CDR2 FYNNEI. This CDR3 contains 13 residues. V was shortened by 8 bases and J by 5 bases, with 15 bases between the two germline ends. This CDR3 is CASVRGAGETQYF. The CDR3, as DNA: TGTGCCAGCGTCCGGGGGGCCGGGGAGACCCAGTACTTC.

The gene calls are TRBV19 and TRBJ1-2, with D perhaps TRBD1 (5 bases). This CDR3 has 20 residues. The V end lost 10 bases, the J end lost 2 bases, and 35 bases lay between the germline ends. Germline CDR1 reads LNHDA; CDR2 reads SQIVND (reference sequence). The CDR3 DNA reads TGTGCCACCCGGGGGTCGGTCAGAAACGGCGGTCACGTCGGGAACTATGGCTACACCTTC. Protein product: CATRGSVRNGGHVGNYGYTF. The complete variable domain, with remaining parts taken from reference TRBV19 and TRBJ1-2, reads DGGITQSPKYLFRKEGQNVTLSCEQNLNHDAMYWYRQDPGQGLRLIYYSQIVNDFQKGDIAEGYSVSREKKESFPLTVTSAQKNPTAFYLCATRGSVRNGGHVGNYGYTFGSGTRLTVV.

J is TRBJ1-2 and V is TRBV27; no clear D. CDR1 is MNHEY and CDR2 is SMNVEV in the germline V gene (reference sequence). V lost 5 bases and J 4 bases, leaving 14 bases between the germline ends. The CDR3 is 14 amino acids. CDR3 in DNA: TGTGCCAGCAGTCCCCTTGGAGGGATCTATGGCTACACCTTC. This codes for CASSPLGGIYGYTF.

This sequence joins TRBV11-1 and TRBJ2-1; D is ambiguous. V was pared by 2 bases and J by 6 bases, with 5 bases between. This CDR3 comprises 12 residues. The V gene's germline CDR1 is SGHAT and CDR2 FQDESV (reference sequence). The CDR3, as DNA: TGTGCCAGCAGCTTAACGGGCAATGAGCAGTTCTTC. The encoded protein is CASSLTGNEQFF.

The chain joins TRBV30 to TRBJ2-3, with D tentatively TRBD2 (6 bases). V was cut by 0 bases and J by 0 bases, with 13 bases left in between. Germline V gene lookup returns CDR1 GTSNPN and CDR2 SVGIG (reference sequence). The CDR3 runs 16 residues. This CDR3 is CAWSVKGTHSTDTQYF. CDR3 nucleotide sequence: TGTGCCTGGAGTGTTAAGGGGACTCATAGCACAGATACGCAGTATTTT.

CDR3 coding DNA: TGTGCCACCACTCAGGGTATCGGCAATGAGCAGTTCTTC. This codes for CATTQGIGNEQFF. The chain joins TRBV19 to TRBJ2-1; D may be TRBD1 (5 bases). CDR3 length: 13 residues. Germline loops: CDR1 LNHDA, CDR2 SQIVND (reference sequence). V shed 10 bases and J shed 6 bases, with 16 bases lying between them. Full variable domain (remainder filled in from reference TRBV19 and TRBJ2-1): DGGITQSPKYLFRKEGQNVTLSCEQNLNHDAMYWYRQDPGQGLRLIYYSQIVNDFQKGDIAEGYSVSREKKESFPLTVTSAQKNPTAFYLCATTQGIGNEQFFGPGTRLTVL.

V gene TRBV5-6 combines with J gene TRBJ2-5; TRBD2 is a possible D gene (6 bases). The CDR3 extends over 13 amino acids. The V gene lost 4 bases and the J gene lost 1 base, with 8 bases spanning the gap. Per germline, CDR1 SGHDT and CDR2 YYEEEE. DNA for the CDR3: TGTGCCAGCAGCCCGGGACTCCAAGAGACCCAGTACTTC. Translated: CASSPGLQETQYF.

The CDR3 bases are TGTGCCAGCAGTCAGAGGGGGCCTCGCAATCAGCCCCAGCATTTT. It codes for CASSQRGPRNQPQHF. The J gene is TRBJ1-5, the V gene TRBV28; 7 positions agree with TRBD1. Germline CDR1 is MDHEN and CDR2 is SYDVKM. The CDR3 covers 15 residues. The V gene end was trimmed by 5 bases and the J gene end by 2 bases; junction bases not matched to a gene: 6.

The chain links TRBV18 to TRBJ1-1; D might be TRBD1 (6 bases). The germline CDR1 and CDR2 sequences are KGHSH and LQKENI. V was cut by 2 bases and J by 5 bases, with 21 bases left in between. There are 17 residues in the CDR3. CDR3 sequence (DNA): TGTGCCAGCTCACCAGTAGCGACAGGTACTAGGATAACTGAAGCTTTCTTT. Encoded protein: CASSPVATGTRITEAFF.

The chain recombines TRBV28 with TRBJ2-7; possible D gene TRBD2, 5 bases. The CDR3 is 14 amino acids. In germline, CDR1 is MDHEN, CDR2 SYDVKM. V dropped 3 bases and J dropped 3 bases, with 12 bases sitting between them. In DNA, the CDR3 is TGTGCCAGCAGTTTCAAGCGGAACAACTACGAGCAGTACTTC. Amino acid sequence: CASSFKRNNYEQYF.

The chain joins TRBV11-2 to TRBJ1-3; no definite D call. Between the trimmed V and J ends, which lost 3 bases and 1 base, there was a span of 10 bases. Germline loops: CDR1 SGHAT, CDR2 FQNNGV. This CDR3 spans 15 amino acids. Here the CDR3 reads CASSFVGRSGNTIYF. The DNA of the CDR3 is TGTGCCAGCAGCTTCGTCGGGAGATCTGGAAACACCATATATTTT.

This chain uses TRBV4-1 with TRBJ2-6; 8 nucleotides agree with TRBD2. J lost 3 bases, V lost 4 bases, and 11 bases had no gene match. The germline V gene has CDR1 MGHRA and CDR2 YSYEKL. The CDR3 spans 18 residues. The CDR3 bases are TGCGCCAGCAGCCCTCGGGGGGGCCGGATTGATGGGGCCAACGTCCTGACTTTC. Its protein is CASSPRGGRIDGANVLTF.

CDR3 amino acids: CASSPTDRVMAEQYF. The CDR3 DNA is TGTGCCAGCAGCCCGACTGACAGGGTAATGGCTGAGCAGTACTTC. The chain recombines TRBV7-9 with TRBJ2-7; TRBD1 matches 7 bases. Germline CDR1 reads SEHNR; CDR2 reads FQNEAQ (reference sequence). The length of the CDR3 is 15 residues. With 5 bases clipped from V and 7 bases from J, the junction kept 14 bases outside the gene matches.